A single sample gave rise to the 22 T cell receptor beta chains below, sequenced in a study of yellow fever vaccine responses in identical twins. TCRdb fed the RT-PCR reads into MiXCR, producing one record per CDR3 protein. The sample holds about 23,000 distinct CDR3 sequences, roughly 80% seen once. The sequences come from T cells from blood (PBMCs), unsorted or a sorted subset (not recorded which), collected before or after yellow fever vaccination (not recorded which). Receptors were obtained from a woman aged 18-30 years who received the yellow fever vaccine.

The chain has TRBV18 and TRBJ2-1, with a possible D match to TRBD1 (5 bases). This CDR3 contains 15 residues. V lost 3 bases and J 7 bases, leaving 16 bases between the germline ends. Germline V lookup: CDR1 KGHSH, CDR2 LQKENI. The CDR3 loop is CASSPTQGNANEQFF. DNA of the CDR3: TGTGCCAGCTCACCTACCCAGGGTAATGCGAATGAGCAGTTCTTC.

J is TRBJ2-1 and V is TRBV5-1, with D uncertain. The CDR3 has 15 residues. V was pared by 0 bases and J by 0 bases, with 7 bases between. Germline CDR1 is SGHRS and CDR2 is YFSETQ. In DNA form, the CDR3 reads TGCGCCAGCAGCTTGGCGTTTCTCTCCTACAATGAGCAGTTCTTC. It specifies CASSLAFLSYNEQFF.

The chain has TRBV19 and TRBJ2-2; 13 bases are a match to TRBD2. The CDR3 has 15 residues. Germline V CDR1 and CDR2: LNHDA, SQIVND (reference sequence). V shed 6 bases, J shed 5 bases, and the junction held 3 bases outside the gene matches. The DNA of the CDR3 is TGTGCCAGTAGCCCGGGACTAGCGGGAACCGGGGAGCTGTTTTTT. As protein: CASSPGLAGTGELFF.

The chain couples TRBV5-5 to TRBJ2-7, with a tentative D call TRBD2 (6 bases). Trimming removed 4 bases from V and 4 bases from J, with 15 bases in between. CDR3 size: 14 residues. Germline lookup yields CDR1 SGHKS and CDR2 YYEKEE (reference sequence). The CDR3 coding sequence is TGTGCCAGCAGCGCACCACTAGCTGAGTACGAGCAGTACGTC. Its translation: CASSAPLAEYEQYV.

The chain has TRBV12-3 or TRBV12-4 and TRBJ1-2, with D unresolved. The CDR3 extends over 11 amino acids. Deletions cut 3 bases from V and 7 bases from J, with 6 bases between. The CDR3 sequence: CASSLNSGYTF. For the CDR3, the DNA is TGTGCCAGCAGTTTGAACAGTGGCTACACCTTC.

This clonotype was counted once. The chain employs TRBV25-1 and TRBJ2-7, with 10 positions matching TRBD2. This CDR3 is 15 amino acids long. CDR1 is MGHDK and CDR2 is SYGVNS in the germline V gene. J gave up 4 bases and V 3 bases, and 6 bases lay outside the gene matches. The CDR3 loop reads CASSDSLAGAYEQYF. The DNA of the CDR3 is TGTGCCAGCAGTGATAGTCTAGCGGGAGCATACGAGCAGTACTTC.

This clonotype was seen only a few times. The chain carries TRBV7-6 and TRBJ1-1; a possible D gene is TRBD1 (5 bases). Trimming removed 1 base from V and 4 bases from J, with 13 bases in between. Per the germline V gene, CDR1 is SGHVS and CDR2 is FNYEAQ. The CDR3 runs 15 residues. The CDR3 is CASSLDQFGGTEAFF. CDR3 nucleotide sequence: TGTGCCAGCAGCTTAGATCAGTTCGGGGGCACTGAAGCTTTCTTT.

The chain combines TRBV15 with TRBJ2-3; D call uncertain. Trimming took off 4 bases at V and 4 bases at J, with 6 bases between the two ends. Germline V gene lookup returns CDR1 LNHNV and CDR2 YYDKDF (reference sequence). There are 12 residues in the CDR3. CDR3 in DNA: TGTGCCACCAGCACCATGGCAGATACGCAGTATTTT. The encoded protein is CATSTMADTQYF. The complete variable domain, with remaining parts taken from reference TRBV15 and TRBJ2-3, reads DAMVIQNPRYQVTQFGKPVTLSCSQTLNHNVMYWYQQKSSQAPKLLFHYYDKDFNNEADTPDNFQSRRPNTSFCFLDIRSPGLGDTAMYLCATSTMADTQYFGPGTRLTVL.

This chain links TRBV6-1 with TRBJ2-7; D not resolved. The CDR3 consists of 13 residues. Trimming pared 4 bases from V and 2 bases from J, leaving 9 bases between. Germline assignment: CDR1 MNHNS and CDR2 SASEGT. The CDR3 here is CASSGSHAYEQYF. The CDR3 nucleotides read TGTGCCAGCAGTGGGAGTCACGCCTACGAGCAGTACTTC.

The chain uses TRBV15 and TRBJ1-2; possibly TRBD1 for D (6 bases). V gave up 4 bases and J gave up 4 bases, with 16 bases separating them. CDR1 is LNHNV, CDR2 YYDKDF, per germline (reference sequence). The CDR3 has 15 residues. The CDR3 region is CATSTSWDTLYGYTF. The CDR3 coding sequence is TGTGCCACCAGCACCTCCTGGGACACCCTCTATGGCTACACCTTC.

The chain links TRBV5-1 to TRBJ1-6; 7 bases map to TRBD1. The germline V gene has CDR1 SGHRS and CDR2 YFSETQ. The CDR3 totals 15 residues. V shed 0 bases and J 10 bases; nucleotides not matched to a gene: 7. As DNA, the CDR3 is TGCGCCAGCAGCTTGGCGGGGGACAGTGGGTCACCCCTCCACTTT. It yields the protein CASSLAGDSGSPLHF.

Remarks on this clonotype: A junction boundary mismatches the germline segment, possibly from a read error. This sequence joins TRBV29-1 and TRBJ2-1; the match to TRBD2 covers 8 bases. This CDR3 spans 16 amino acids. Per germline, CDR1 SQVTM and CDR2 ANQGSEA. The CDR3 loop reads CSVDHSGSSPYNEQFF. The CDR3 DNA reads as TGCAGCGTTGATCACAGCGGGAGTTCCCCCTACAATGAACAGTTCTTC.

The chain couples TRBV29-1 to TRBJ2-4; a weak D match, TRBD2 (5 bases). This CDR3 is 13 amino acids long. Germline loops: CDR1 SQVTM, CDR2 ANQGSEA. Trimming removed 5 bases from V and 1 base from J, with 9 bases in between. CDR3 loop: CSVKRTAKNIQYF. In DNA, the CDR3 is TGCAGCGTTAAAAGGACTGCCAAAAACATTCAGTACTTC.

V is TRBV20-1 and J is TRBJ2-3, with 10 nucleotides matching TRBD2. The germline V gene has CDR1 DFQATT and CDR2 SNEGSKA (reference sequence). The CDR3 has 13 residues. V lost 6 bases, J lost 4 bases, and 4 bases stayed unmatched. CDR3 amino acids: CSASSGSADTQYF. The DNA of the CDR3 is TGCAGTGCATCTAGCGGGAGCGCAGATACGCAGTATTTT.

V is TRBV20-1 and J is TRBJ2-7, with D possibly called TRBD1 or TRBD2 (5 bases each). The germline V gene has CDR1 DFQATT and CDR2 SNEGSKA (reference sequence). The V end was cut by 8 bases, the J end by 4 bases, with 18 bases between. CDR3 length: 13 amino acids. For the CDR3, the DNA is TGCAGTTCCAACGGGGATGGGGGTTACGAGCAGTACTTC. Its protein product is CSSNGDGGYEQYF.

The rearrangement joins TRBV28 to TRBJ2-1; 7 bases match TRBD1. This CDR3 is built from 14 residues. V lost 10 bases, J lost 4 bases, and 10 bases stayed unmatched. Looked up from germline, CDR1 is MDHEN and CDR2 is SYDVKM. CDR3 region: CATLRQGGYNEQFF. CDR3 coding DNA: TGTGCCACCCTGCGACAGGGCGGATACAATGAGCAGTTCTTC.

V and J are TRBV11-3 and TRBJ1-5, with D hard to call. The length of the CDR3 is 14 residues. The V end lost 2 bases, the J end lost 0 bases, and 5 bases lay between the germline ends. In germline, CDR1 is SGHNT, CDR2 YENEEA. This CDR3 reads CASSLLDSNQPQHF. CDR3 in DNA: TGTGCCAGCAGCTTATTGGATAGCAATCAGCCCCAGCATTTT.

The chain is built from TRBV18 and TRBJ1-3; tentatively, D is TRBD1 (6 bases). Germline V gene data show CDR1 as KGHSH and CDR2 as LQKENI. CDR3 length: 15 residues. Trimming shortened V by 2 bases and J by 6 bases, and 14 bases separated the two germline ends. The CDR3 nucleotides read TGTGCCAGCTCACCAGCCGGGGCAGGGGAAAACACCATATATTTT. Protein product: CASSPAGAGENTIYF.

The V call is TRBV4-1, the J call TRBJ1-1; tentative D call: TRBD1 (5 bases). In germline, CDR1 is MGHRA, CDR2 YSYEKL. The V end was cut by 1 base, the J end by 6 bases, with 15 bases between. The CDR3 has 15 amino acids. CDR3 DNA: TGCGCCAGCAGCCAAGGGGTAGGGGTAGGCGCTGAAGCTTTCTTT. Translated: CASSQGVGVGAEAFF.

The V gene is TRBV29-1, the J gene TRBJ2-7; D is possibly TRBD1 or TRBD2 (5 bases each). V was pared by 3 bases and J by 4 bases, with 13 bases between. Per the germline V gene, CDR1 is SQVTM and CDR2 is ANQGSEA. CDR3 length: 13 amino acids. The CDR3 nucleotides are TGCAGCGTTGATCTGTCGGGGCAATACGAGCAGTACTTC. It is translated as CSVDLSGQYEQYF.

This chain uses TRBV2 with TRBJ2-5; a weak D match, TRBD2 (6 bases). Between the trimmed V and J ends, which lost 4 bases and 1 base, there was a span of 7 bases. This CDR3 contains 13 residues. CDR1 is SNHLY, CDR2 FYNNEI, per germline. The CDR3 DNA follows: TGTGCCAGCAGTGTGGGGGGCCAAGAGACCCAGTACTTC. Translating gives CASSVGGQETQYF.

The genes are TRBV18 and TRBJ1-1, with 7 bases aligning to TRBD1. CDR1 and CDR2 from the germline V gene are KGHSH and LQKENI. The CDR3 runs 14 residues. J lost 2 bases, V lost 2 bases, and 2 bases had no gene match. In DNA form, the CDR3 reads TGTGCCAGCTCACCAAGACAGGGAAACACTGAAGCTTTCTTT. This gives the protein CASSPRQGNTEAFF.